The entry below gives a single T cell receptor beta chain sequence along with its context. The entry originates in a study of Graves' ophthalmopathy and Graves' hyperthyroidism. Trimming left V 0 bases short and J 6 bases short, with 6 bases between. This CDR3 has 13 residues. Germline V lookup: CDR1 MNHEY, CDR2 SVGEGT. The study amplified TCR beta CDR3 regions using RNA transcripts. HTBI-primed first-round RT-PCR preceded second-round multiplex PCR. TCRdb used MiXCR to reprocess the multiplex PCR reads, holding one entry per CDR3 protein. The sample holds around 26,000 distinct CDR3 sequences; about half are singletons and the top ten take 6% to 8%.

The clonotype was recovered from an adult woman with stable Graves' hyperthyroidism. The sample comprised peripheral blood. The V and J genes are TRBV6-2 or TRBV6-3 and TRBJ1-5; D ambiguous. CDR3 DNA sequence: TGTGCCAGCAGTTACTCCCCGGGTCAGCCCCAGCATTTT. Protein product: CASSYSPGQPQHF.